This T cell receptor (beta chain) was retrieved from a study of cytomegalovirus exposure and HLA in healthy donors. Both 60 Vbeta primers and 13 Jbeta primers went into the PCR. Repertoires were generated with immunoSEQ multiplex PCR, while TCRdb's copy carries only in-frame clones and drops some. The sample lists roughly 150,000 clones; approximately 80% were seen once. Notes on the study in general: When analyzed later, the rates of TCR association showed variation by HLA locus, with DRB1 the most and HLA-C the fewest. As confirmed in vitro, three CMV-associated chains were specific for CMV antigens.

On this clone: Its target is unknown.

Losses at the gene ends were 4 bases for V and 2 bases for J; bases not matched to a gene: 7. Germline assignment: CDR1 LGHNA and CDR2 YSLEER. The CDR3 is 15 residues long. The rearrangement links TRBV4-3 to TRBJ2-7; 8 bases are shared with TRBD1. Material: PBMCs. This clonotype was sampled from a middle-aged woman in good health and CMV-seronegative. CDR3 in amino acids: CASSLRTGIPYEQYF. DNA for the CDR3: TGCGCCAGCAGCCTTAGGACAGGGATCCCCTACGAGCAGTACTTC.